This TCR beta chain was identified during a study of spatial heterogeneity in lung cancer. Described time point: sample taken at primary tumor resection. Donation came from 70 or so patients with untreated early-stage non-small cell lung cancer. Whole RNA came from tumor, nontumor lung or frozen PBMC and was sequenced without being sorted. V was trimmed by 4 bases and J by 1 base, leaving 23 bases between them. This CDR3 has 18 residues. In germline, CDR1 is SGHTA, CDR2 FQGNSA. TCRdb analysed the 5' RACE reads with MiXCR anew, one entry per CDR3 protein. The sample lists about 13,000 distinct CDR3 sequences; 5.1% were seen once. Study-level findings and limits: Counts of expanded intratumoral alpha and beta TCRs tracked tumor mutation counts. Nonsynonymous mutation counts, ubiquitous and regional, were tracked by the respective counts of ubiquitous and regional expanded TCRs.

This clonotype was seen ten or more times. The antigen is unknown. This beta chain is an unintended read in a library built for alpha chains; its size means little. The TCR originated in a male donor with early-stage non-small cell lung cancer. The sequenced sample was lung tumor tissue, obtained at surgery. The genes are TRBV7-2 and TRBJ2-7, with D possibly TRBD1 on 6 matching bases. The DNA of the CDR3 is TGTGCCAGCAGCTCATCCCCCGGGACACCCGGATTTTCCTACGAGCAGTACTTC. The encoded protein is CASSSSPGTPGFSYEQYF.